This T cell receptor beta chain was identified during a study of cytomegalovirus exposure and HLA in healthy donors. Study-level points and caveats: In an earlier analysis, most TCR beta V segments were productive about 87% or about 30% of the time.

The PCR employed 60 Vbeta primers together with 13 Jbeta primers. Profiled with immunoSEQ multiplex PCR; TCRdb holds only in-frame clones, not every one. The sample includes some 120,000 clones, 60% to 80% of them seen just once. For this clone: The antigen is unknown.

Looked up from germline, CDR1 is GTSNPN and CDR2 is SVGIG (reference sequence). This CDR3 has 12 amino acids. The ends were cut back, 8 bases at V and 4 bases at J, with 15 bases in the middle. The chain carries TRBV30 and TRBJ2-7; D is perhaps TRBD2 (6 bases). This receptor was taken from a woman aged 50 to 60 in good health and CMV-seronegative. The sequenced sample consisted of PBMCs. CDR3: CAVRRRAYEQYF. The DNA for the CDR3 is TGTGCCGTTAGACGGAGGGCTTACGAGCAGTACTTC.